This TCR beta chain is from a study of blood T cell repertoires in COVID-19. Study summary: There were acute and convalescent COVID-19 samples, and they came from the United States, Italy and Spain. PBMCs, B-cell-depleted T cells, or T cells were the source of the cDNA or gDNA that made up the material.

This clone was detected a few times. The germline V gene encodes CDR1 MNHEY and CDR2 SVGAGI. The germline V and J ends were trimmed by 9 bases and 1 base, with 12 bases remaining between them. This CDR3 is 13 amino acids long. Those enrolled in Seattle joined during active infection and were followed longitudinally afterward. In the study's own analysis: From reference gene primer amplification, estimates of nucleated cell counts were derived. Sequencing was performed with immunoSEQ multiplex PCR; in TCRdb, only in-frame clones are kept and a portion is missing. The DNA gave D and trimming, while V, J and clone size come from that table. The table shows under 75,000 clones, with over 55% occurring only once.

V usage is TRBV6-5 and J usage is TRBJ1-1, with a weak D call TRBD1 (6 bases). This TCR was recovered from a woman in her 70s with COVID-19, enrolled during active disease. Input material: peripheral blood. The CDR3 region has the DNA TGTGCCAGTAGGGGGGGGGCGAACACTGAAGCTTTCTTT. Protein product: CASRGGANTEAFF.